Below are 6 T cell receptor beta chains sequenced from a single sample in a study of T cells in localized non-small cell lung cancer (TCRdb year 2020). The library was built by means of the immunoSEQ multiplex PCR assay. TCRdb's version of the immuneACCESS table is confined to in-frame rearrangements and falls short of the full clone set. An unresolved V gene accounts for under half of the shortfall where checked; the remainder is of unknown origin. The sample table holds approximately 140,000 clones, of which 89% were seen once. Around 1.7% of the sample is held by the ten biggest clonotypes. The specimen comprised peripheral blood, sampled before any cancer treatment. These receptors were obtained from a female donor older than 55 with stage I lung adenocarcinoma.

V is TRBV7-8 and J is TRBJ1-3; 9 nucleotides agree with TRBD1. Losses at the gene ends were 1 base for V and 2 bases for J; bases not matched to a gene: 6. The CDR3 length is 17 residues. CDR1 and CDR2 (germline): SGHVS, FQNEAQ. CDR3 in amino acids: CASSLVSGDRAGNTIYF. The CDR3 DNA follows: TGTGCCAGCAGCTTAGTATCGGGGGACAGGGCTGGAAACACCATATATTTT.

CDR3 DNA: TGTGCCAGCAGCTCCAACACAGATACGCAGTATTTT. Translated, it gives CASSSNTDTQYF. The chain carries TRBV7-2 and TRBJ2-3; D remains unclear. V lost 4 bases and J 2 bases, leaving 4 bases between the germline ends. Germline CDR1 is SGHTA and CDR2 is FQGNSA. The CDR3 is 12 amino acids.

The rearrangement links TRBV6-4 to TRBJ2-1; D unclear. The germline V and J ends were trimmed by 6 bases and 5 bases, with 5 bases remaining between them. Per germline, CDR1 MRHNA and CDR2 SNTAGT. CDR3 size: 11 residues. The CDR3 DNA reads as TGTGCCAGCAGATACAACAATGAGCAGTTCTTC. As protein: CASRYNNEQFF.

The V gene is TRBV6-1, the J gene TRBJ1-5; possible D gene TRBD1, 5 bases. The CDR3 is made up of 14 amino acids. Germline V lookup: CDR1 MNHNS, CDR2 SASEGT. Trimming removed 8 bases at V and 3 bases at J, with 14 bases between. The CDR3 DNA reads TGTGCCAGCCTCTTGGGGCAGGCCAATCAGCCCCAGCATTTT. Translation gives CASLLGQANQPQHF.

This clone was counted only a few times. This chain joins TRBV12-5 and TRBJ2-2; possibly TRBD2 for D (6 bases). The CDR3 extends over 15 amino acids. V lost 0 bases to trimming and J lost 7 bases, with 12 bases between them. CDR1 is LGHNT and CDR2 is FRNRAP in the germline V gene. The CDR3 here is CASGLVLEGIGELFF. As DNA, the CDR3 is TGTGCTAGTGGTTTGGTACTGGAGGGGATCGGGGAGCTGTTTTTT.

This sequence joins TRBV2 and TRBJ2-1; unclear D gene. V gave up 5 bases and J gave up 4 bases, with 9 bases separating them. The CDR3 runs 13 residues. Germline CDR1 reads SNHLY; CDR2 reads FYNNEI. The CDR3 nucleotides read TGTGCCAGCAGTTCGACATCGTACAATGAGCAGTTCTTC. Protein product: CASSSTSYNEQFF.